Listed here are 27 T cell receptor beta chains from one sample, sequenced in a study of cytomegalovirus exposure and HLA in healthy donors. PCR used 60 Vbeta primers and 13 Jbeta primers. Only in-frame clones appear in the TCRdb table, and some are missing; sequencing was by immunoSEQ multiplex PCR. The table shows 150,000 to 200,000 clones, with approximately 80% occurring only once. Sequenced input: PBMCs. The receptor set was obtained from a man in his fifties in good health and CMV-seropositive.

The V gene is TRBV2, the J gene TRBJ1-4, with TRBD1 identical over 9 bases. The V segment lost 8 bases and the J segment 5 bases; nucleotides outside the gene matches: 6. The CDR3 covers 14 residues. Germline CDR1 reads SNHLY; CDR2 reads FYNNEI. The CDR3 loop reads CASGDRAPNEKLFF. The CDR3 nucleotides are TGTGCCAGCGGGGACAGGGCACCCAATGAAAAACTGTTTTTT.

V is TRBV7-9 and J is TRBJ1-1; 7 nucleotides line up with TRBD1. The J segment lost 7 bases and the V segment lost 2 bases, leaving 4 bases of the junction unmatched. The length of the CDR3 is 13 residues. Germline loops: CDR1 SEHNR, CDR2 FQNEAQ (reference sequence). The CDR3 sequence: CASSLSDRVEAFF. As DNA, the CDR3 is TGTGCCAGCAGCTTAAGCGACAGGGTTGAAGCTTTCTTT.

J is TRBJ2-7 and V is TRBV5-4, with 8 nucleotides matching TRBD1. Losses at the gene ends were 0 bases for V and 3 bases for J; bases not matched to a gene: 14. The CDR3 totals 18 residues. Germline CDR1 is SGHNT and CDR2 is YYREEE (reference sequence). The CDR3 loop reads CASSLDDRTGPGIYEQYF. The DNA for the CDR3 is TGTGCCAGCAGCTTGGACGACCGGACAGGGCCTGGCATCTACGAGCAGTACTTC.

The chain carries TRBV28 and TRBJ1-5, with 7 bases that match TRBD1. J lost 1 base, V lost 4 bases, and 7 bases had no gene match. This CDR3 spans 16 amino acids. The germline gives CDR1 MDHEN, CDR2 SYDVKM. The CDR3 DNA reads TGTGCCAGCAGTTCACCGACAGGGTCGAGCAATCAGCCCCAGCATTTT. Protein sequence: CASSSPTGSSNQPQHF.

This clone was detected only a few times. V is TRBV7-9 and J is TRBJ1-2; TRBD1 is a possible D gene (5 bases). Germline assignment: CDR1 SEHNR and CDR2 FQNEAQ (reference sequence). V was cut by 5 bases and J by 7 bases, with 14 bases left in between. The CDR3 runs 13 residues. DNA of the CDR3: TGTGCCAGCAGCGGGGGGACTCCTATTGGCTACACCTTC. It yields the protein CASSGGTPIGYTF.

The chain recombines TRBV15 with TRBJ1-1, with unresolved D. In germline, CDR1 is LNHNV, CDR2 YYDKDF (reference sequence). The CDR3 totals 15 residues. Trimming pared 0 bases from V and 4 bases from J, leaving 12 bases between. In nucleotides, the CDR3 is TGTGCCACCAGCAGAGATTTGCCCTCGGGCACTGAAGCTTTCTTT. Translated: CATSRDLPSGTEAFF.

The rearrangement uses TRBV5-5 and TRBJ2-2, with D possibly matching TRBD2 (5 bases). The germline V and J ends were trimmed by 4 bases and 5 bases, with 18 bases remaining between them. Germline CDR1 reads SGHKS; CDR2 reads YYEKEE (reference sequence). CDR3 size: 16 residues. The CDR3 nucleotides are TGTGCCAGCAGCCCCTCACTAGAATGGAGAACCGGGGAGCTGTTTTTT. Translation gives CASSPSLEWRTGELFF. Variable domain in full (rest from reference TRBV5-5 and TRBJ2-2): DAGVTQSPTHLIKTRGQQVTLRCSPISGHKSVSWYQQVLGQGPQFIFQYYEKEERGRGNFPDRFSARQFPNYSSELNVNALLLGDSALYLCASSPSLEWRTGELFFGEGSRLTVL.

The chain is built from TRBV7-9 and TRBJ1-1; D possibly corresponds to TRBD1 (5 bases). With 4 bases removed from V and 3 bases from J, the gap between germline ends came to 15 bases. Germline V CDR1 and CDR2: SEHNR, FQNEAQ (reference sequence). The CDR3 is made up of 15 amino acids. The CDR3 loop reads CASSSLDPRDTEAFF. CDR3 coding DNA: TGTGCCAGCAGCTCGCTTGACCCCAGGGACACTGAAGCTTTCTTT.

The chain joins TRBV6-1 to TRBJ1-2; TRBD1 is a possible D gene (6 bases). Germline CDR1 and CDR2: MNHNS and SASEGT. V gave up 6 bases and J gave up 5 bases, with 16 bases separating them. The CDR3 contains 14 residues. The CDR3 here is CASRTPRQGYGYTF. The CDR3 coding sequence is TGTGCCAGCAGGACACCACGGCAGGGGTATGGCTACACCTTC.

The chain uses TRBV7-2 and TRBJ1-5; no clear D gene. Trimming cost V 1 base and J 8 bases, with 9 bases left between them. The germline V gene encodes CDR1 SGHTA and CDR2 FQGNSA. CDR3 size: 13 residues. The CDR3 DNA follows: TGTGCCAGCAGCTTAGGAGGGAAAGAGCCCCAGCATTTT. Translating it yields CASSLGGKEPQHF.

This clone showed up just a few times. The rearrangement uses TRBV6-1 and TRBJ1-5; weak D call: TRBD1 (6 bases). The V end lost 1 base, the J end lost 2 bases, and 9 bases lay between the germline ends. The CDR3 loop spans 15 amino acids. CDR1 is MNHNS and CDR2 is SASEGT in the germline V gene. The CDR3 spells CASSEGGGGNQPQHF. The DNA for the CDR3 is TGTGCCAGCAGTGAAGGAGGGGGAGGCAATCAGCCCCAGCATTTT.

This chain links TRBV27 with TRBJ2-1; TRBD2 matches at 14 bases. V lost 5 bases and J lost 7; bases outside the gene matches: 7. The length of the CDR3 is 16 residues. Looked up from germline, CDR1 is MNHEY and CDR2 is SMNVEV (reference sequence). CDR3 in amino acids: CASSVRLAGGPNEQFF. The CDR3 nucleotides read TGTGCCAGCAGTGTCAGACTAGCGGGGGGGCCGAATGAGCAGTTCTTC.

The chain links TRBV7-8 to TRBJ1-5; unclear D gene. With 0 bases removed from V and 13 bases from J, the gap between germline ends came to 7 bases. CDR1 and CDR2 from the germline V gene are SGHVS and FQNEAQ. The CDR3 totals 11 residues. CDR3 protein: CASSLAREQHF. CDR3 coding DNA: TGTGCCAGCAGCTTAGCGCGGGAGCAGCATTTT.

This sequence joins TRBV28 and TRBJ2-7; TRBD2 matches 9 bases. J was trimmed by 3 bases and V by 6 bases; bases with no gene match: 3. This CDR3 comprises 13 residues. Per germline, CDR1 MDHEN and CDR2 SYDVKM. The CDR3 here is CASRASGDYEQYF. The CDR3 DNA follows: TGTGCCAGCAGGGCTAGCGGGGACTACGAGCAGTACTTC.

The V gene is TRBV4-2, the J gene TRBJ2-3; 7 nucleotides agree with TRBD2. Germline assignment: CDR1 LGHNA and CDR2 YNFKEQ. Germline trimming cut 8 bases from V and 0 bases from J; bases unmatched to any gene: 5. CDR3 length equals 14 residues. DNA for the CDR3: TGTGCCAGCTCGCCAGCGGGGAGCACAGATACGCAGTATTTT. Its translation: CASSPAGSTDTQYF.

In this sample, this clone turned up a few times. At one boundary the junction diverges from the germline segment, which might be a read error. This chain uses TRBV5-1 with TRBJ1-1; 10 bases are shared with TRBD1. The CDR3 totals 17 residues. From germline, CDR1 is SGHRS and CDR2 YFSETQ. CDR3 DNA: TGCGCCAGCAGCGAACTGGACAGGGGGTTATTGAATACTGAAGCTTTCTTT. It encodes CASSELDRGLLNTEAFF.

The V call is TRBV7-2, the J call TRBJ1-2; the D gene is possibly TRBD1 (6 bases). Trimming took off 5 bases at V and 5 bases at J, with 27 bases between the two ends. Germline CDR1 is SGHTA and CDR2 is FQGNSA. The CDR3 has 18 amino acids. CDR3 amino acids: CASSPRPTRRQAAYGYTF. The CDR3 nucleotides are TGTGCCAGCAGCCCGAGACCCACACGAAGACAGGCTGCATATGGCTACACCTTC.

This sequence joins TRBV5-1 and TRBJ2-1; 13 positions agree with TRBD2. The germline gives CDR1 SGHRS, CDR2 YFSETQ. CDR3 length: 17 residues. After removal of 4 bases from V and 4 bases from J, the junction contained 8 bases not matched to a gene. The CDR3 nucleotides are TGCGCCAGCAGCCAAGGACTAGCGGGGGCCTTTTACAATGAGCAGTTCTTC. Residues: CASSQGLAGAFYNEQFF.

On this clone: Other DNA sequences in this sample translate to the same CDR3. The J gene is TRBJ2-3, the V gene TRBV6-5; weak D call: TRBD2 (5 bases). Trimming took 2 bases from V and 3 from J, leaving 6 bases between them. Germline loops: CDR1 MNHEY, CDR2 SVGAGI. The CDR3 covers 13 residues. CDR3 amino acids: CASSYPGTDTQYF. Written as DNA, the CDR3 is TGTGCCAGCAGTTACCCGGGGACAGATACGCAGTATTTT.

This chain uses TRBV9 with TRBJ2-1, with a tentative D call TRBD2 (5 bases). The V and J ends lost 0 bases and 6 bases respectively, with 10 bases between them. The germline gives CDR1 SGDLS, CDR2 YYNGEE. The CDR3 contains 14 residues. CDR3 protein: CASSVVDRGNEQFF. The CDR3 nucleotides read TGTGCCAGCAGCGTAGTAGACCGGGGCAATGAGCAGTTCTTC. The variable domain in full, with the rest retrieved from reference TRBV9 and TRBJ2-1, is DSGVTQTPKHLITATGQRVTLRCSPRSGDLSVYWYQQSLDQGLQFLIQYYNGEERAKGNILERFSAQQFPDLHSELNLSSLELGDSALYFCASSVVDRGNEQFFGPGTRLTVL.

This sequence joins TRBV4-3 and TRBJ2-7; 8 bases are shared with TRBD1. Per the germline V gene, CDR1 is LGHNA and CDR2 is YSLEER. The ends lost 4 bases at V and 2 bases at J; junction bases unmatched: 4. CDR3 length: 14 amino acids. DNA for the CDR3: TGCGCCAGCAGCCCCGGACAGGGCACCTACGAGCAGTACTTC. It specifies CASSPGQGTYEQYF.

The J gene is TRBJ2-1, the V gene TRBV2; no reliable D call. Germline loops: CDR1 SNHLY, CDR2 FYNNEI. This CDR3 contains 14 residues. Trimming left V 6 bases short and J 4 bases short, with 13 bases between. The DNA for the CDR3 is TGTGCCAGCAGCGTGTCCCGAGGTTACAATGAGCAGTTCTTC. Its protein product is CASSVSRGYNEQFF. The full variable domain, in which reference TRBV2 and TRBJ2-1 provide the parts outside the CDR3, is EPEVTQTPSHQVTQMGQEVILRCVPISNHLYFYWYRQILGQKVEFLVSFYNNEISEKSEIFDDQFSVERPDGSNFTLKIRSTKLEDSAMYFCASSVSRGYNEQFFGPGTRLTVL.

This sequence joins TRBV7-2 and TRBJ2-5, with 11 bases that match TRBD2. In germline, CDR1 is SGHTA, CDR2 FQGNSA. V lost 4 bases and J lost 5; bases outside the gene matches: 6. This CDR3 has 15 amino acids. The CDR3 here is CASSSLGLAGETQYF. In DNA, the CDR3 is TGTGCCAGCAGCTCCCTCGGACTAGCGGGCGAGACCCAGTACTTC. The full variable domain, completed using reference TRBV7-2 and TRBJ2-5, is GAGVSQSPSNKVTEKGKDVELRCDPISGHTALYWYRQSLGQGLEFLIYFQGNSAPDKSGLPSDRFSAERTGGSVSTLTIQRTQQEDSAVYLCASSSLGLAGETQYFGPGTRLLVL.

V gene TRBV7-8 combines with J gene TRBJ1-5, with 7 bases matching TRBD1. Germline V gene sequence: CDR1 SGHVS, CDR2 FQNEAQ. The trim removed 5 bases at V and 4 bases at J, leaving 5 bases unmatched. The CDR3 spans 14 residues. CDR3: CASSGGTDNQPQHF. The DNA of the CDR3 is TGTGCCAGCAGCGGCGGGACAGATAATCAGCCCCAGCATTTT.

This chain joins TRBV5-1 and TRBJ2-7; 7 bases align to TRBD1. Trimming cost V 1 base and J 4 bases; bases outside gene matches: 5. The CDR3 totals 14 residues. Looked up from germline, CDR1 is SGHRS and CDR2 is YFSETQ. The CDR3 spells CASSLLPGGYEQYF. CDR3 DNA sequence: TGCGCCAGCAGCTTGCTGCCAGGGGGTTACGAGCAGTACTTC.

The rearrangement uses TRBV9 and TRBJ1-5; weak D call: TRBD1 (6 bases). The CDR3 runs 15 residues. Between the trimmed V and J ends, which lost 3 bases and 6 bases, there was a span of 16 bases. The germline CDR1 and CDR2 sequences are SGDLS and YYNGEE. The CDR3 region is CASSARGGAGQPQHF. The DNA of the CDR3 is TGTGCCAGCAGCGCTAGGGGGGGGGCCGGTCAGCCCCAGCATTTT.

The V and J genes are TRBV19 and TRBJ2-6; perhaps TRBD2 as D (5 bases). The CDR3 has 14 residues. CDR1 LNHDA and CDR2 SQIVND come from the germline V gene (reference sequence). Trimming cost V 7 bases and J 1 base, with 8 bases left between them. CDR3 nucleotides: TGTGCCAGTATGAGGGTTTCTGGGGCCAACGTCCTGACTTTC. As protein: CASMRVSGANVLTF.